These 23 T cell receptor beta chains came from one sample sequenced in a study of T-cell reconstitution after alpha-beta-depleted transplantation in children. TCRbeta library preparation incorporated unique molecular identifiers. MiXCR, applied by TCRdb to the PCR reads, yields one record per CDR3 protein. The sample lists about 500,000 distinct CDR3 sequences, over 9.5% seen once, with 12% to 15% in the top ten. The sample here was PBMCs, mostly from graft donor cells, taken 180 days after TCRalphabeta/CD19-depleted stem cell transplant. These receptors all come from a female patient aged 2 to 10 who had a stem cell transplant for aplastic anemia, so the T cells may come from the graft donor.

This clonotype was counted between two and nine times. The genes are TRBV2 and TRBJ2-1; D might be TRBD1 or TRBD2, each matching 5 bases. Germline loops: CDR1 SNHLY, CDR2 FYNNEI. This CDR3 is built from 15 residues. V lost 1 base to trimming and J lost 7 bases, with 14 bases between them. The CDR3 bases are TGTGCCAGCAGTGAAGTAGTGTGGGGGAATAATGAGCAGTTCTTC. Its translation is CASSEVVWGNNEQFF.

This clonotype appeared a few times. The V gene is TRBV10-2, the J gene TRBJ1-6, with TRBD1 identical over 9 bases. There are 16 residues in the CDR3. CDR1 and CDR2 from the germline V gene are WSHSY and SAAADI. The J segment lost 5 bases and the V segment lost 2 bases, leaving 4 bases of the junction unmatched. The CDR3 nucleotides are TGCGCCAGCAGTGAGGTGGACAGGGGACATAATTCACCCCTCCACTTT. This gives the protein CASSEVDRGHNSPLHF.

This clonotype occurred many times. The rearrangement links TRBV28 to TRBJ2-5, with 8 bases lining up with TRBD2. The CDR3 runs 17 residues. Germline V CDR1 and CDR2: MDHEN, SYDVKM. V was clipped by 1 base and J by 2 bases; unmatched bases: 9. CDR3 residues: CASSLYGAGVYQETQYF. CDR3 DNA sequence: TGTGCCAGCAGTTTATACGGAGCGGGAGTATATCAAGAGACCCAGTACTTC.

V usage is TRBV9 and J usage is TRBJ2-1, with a tentative D call TRBD2 (6 bases). The length of the CDR3 is 16 residues. The germline V and J ends were trimmed by 3 bases and 0 bases, with 13 bases remaining between them. CDR1 and CDR2 from the germline V gene are SGDLS and YYNGEE. CDR3 coding DNA: TGTGCCAGCAGCGGAGGGAGGAGGAGCTCCTACAATGAGCAGTTCTTC. It translates to CASSGGRRSSYNEQFF.

Only a few counts were recorded for this clonotype. CDR3: CASSSAWGHTGELFF. Here the CDR3 DNA reads TGTGCCAGCAGCTCCGCGTGGGGGCATACCGGGGAGCTGTTTTTT. The V and J genes are TRBV5-5 and TRBJ2-2; a possible D gene is TRBD1 (6 bases). V was trimmed by 3 bases and J by 5 bases, leaving 14 bases between them. Germline CDR1 and CDR2: SGHKS and YYEKEE (reference sequence). The CDR3 runs 15 residues.

This clonotype was counted a few times. The J gene is TRBJ1-6, the V gene TRBV20-1; TRBD1 aligns across 10 bases. The V and J ends lost 6 bases and 4 bases, in that order; junction bases with no gene match: 3. CDR1 and CDR2 (germline): DFQATT, SNEGSKA (reference sequence). The CDR3 contains 14 residues. The CDR3 loop is CSARDRGYNSPLHF. The DNA of the CDR3 is TGCAGTGCCCGGGACAGGGGATATAATTCACCCCTCCACTTT.

There are a few counts of this clonotype. The chain employs TRBV12-5 and TRBJ1-5; 11 bases are a match to TRBD1. The germline V gene encodes CDR1 LGHNT and CDR2 FRNRAP. CDR3 length: 14 amino acids. Losses at the gene ends were 6 bases for V and 7 bases for J; bases not matched to a gene: 5. CDR3 region: CASGPGQGAQPQHF. CDR3 sequence (DNA): TGTGCTAGTGGACCCGGACAGGGGGCACAGCCCCAGCATTTT.

The genes are TRBV20-1 and TRBJ2-3, with unresolved D. The CDR3 sequence is 11 residues long. The germline V gene encodes CDR1 DFQATT and CDR2 SNEGSKA (reference sequence). Trimming cost V 0 bases and J 14 bases, with 12 bases left between them. The CDR3 nucleotides read TGCAGTGCTAGAGAGGGCCCGACACCGTATTTT. Its protein product is CSAREGPTPYF.

The sample holds a few counts of this clonotype. This may arise from a read error, as a much more abundant clone is one base away. This chain connects TRBV5-1 to TRBJ2-1; tentatively, D is TRBD1 (5 bases). Trimming left V 1 base short and J 13 bases short, with 12 bases between. Germline V lookup: CDR1 SGHRS, CDR2 YFSETQ. The CDR3 totals 12 residues. Here the CDR3 DNA reads TGCGCCAGCAGCTTGTCTCAGGGCGAACAGTTCTTC. The encoded protein is CASSLSQGEQFF.

This clonotype was counted between two and nine times. The rearrangement joins TRBV4-3 to TRBJ2-7; 7 bases are shared with TRBD1. CDR1 and CDR2 from the germline V gene are LGHNA and YSLEER. This CDR3 is 18 amino acids long. J lost 0 bases, V lost 0 bases, and 11 bases had no gene match. The CDR3 bases are TGCGCCAGCAGCCAAGATCCCACGACAGGGCCCAGCTCCTACGAGCAGTACGTC. It specifies CASSQDPTTGPSSYEQYV.

This clonotype has a handful of counts. The chain couples TRBV20-1 to TRBJ2-1; 11 bases agree with TRBD2. With 3 bases clipped from V and 6 bases from J, the junction kept 7 bases outside the gene matches. The CDR3 extends over 15 amino acids. The germline V gene encodes CDR1 DFQATT and CDR2 SNEGSKA (reference sequence). The CDR3 here is CSARVWTSGPNEQFF. For the CDR3, the DNA is TGCAGTGCTAGGGTCTGGACTAGCGGGCCCAATGAGCAGTTCTTC.

V and J are TRBV7-2 and TRBJ1-1; D might be TRBD1 (5 bases). There are 15 residues in the CDR3. V was trimmed by 2 bases and J by 0 bases, leaving 10 bases between them. CDR1 and CDR2 from the germline V gene are SGHTA and FQGNSA. CDR3 coding DNA: TGTGCCAGCAGCTTATCACAGACAGTGAACACTGAAGCTTTCTTT. It is translated as CASSLSQTVNTEAFF.

The chain employs TRBV24-1 and TRBJ2-2, with 9 bases matching TRBD1. This CDR3 has 17 residues. V was pared by 9 bases and J by 1 base, with 11 bases of the junction left unmatched. Germline V gene lookup returns CDR1 KGHDR and CDR2 SFDVKD. CDR3: CATCAGTGLGNTGELFF. The DNA for the CDR3 is TGTGCCACCTGTGCCGGGACAGGGCTCGGGAACACCGGGGAGCTGTTTTTT.

This clonotype has at least ten counts. The CDR3 reads CAISVGTGDEQYV. The CDR3 nucleotides read TGTGCCATCAGTGTAGGGACAGGGGACGAGCAGTACGTC. This rearrangement joins TRBV10-3 to TRBJ2-7; 10 nucleotides align to TRBD1. Germline assignment: CDR1 ENHRY and CDR2 SYGVKD. Trimming took 4 bases from V and 5 from J; bases not matched to a gene: 2. The length of the CDR3 is 13 residues.

V and J are TRBV7-2 and TRBJ2-7, with 8 bases that match TRBD2. Germline CDR1 and CDR2: SGHTA and FQGNSA. The trim removed 4 bases at V and 4 bases at J, leaving 12 bases unmatched. This CDR3 region has 16 residues. The CDR3, as DNA: TGTGCCAGCAGCTGGGGGATACCGGGAGGGGTATACGAGCAGTACGTC. Protein sequence: CASSWGIPGGVYEQYV.

This chain links TRBV7-3 with TRBJ2-7, with D possibly TRBD1 on 7 matching bases. V was shortened by 0 bases and J by 1 base, with 13 bases between the two germline ends. CDR3 length: 16 residues. The germline V gene has CDR1 SGHTA and CDR2 FQGTGA. DNA for the CDR3: TGTGCCAGCAGCTTAACTTCGGGGGACAGTTCCTACGAGCAGTACTTC. As protein: CASSLTSGDSSYEQYF.

The chain is built from TRBV5-1 and TRBJ2-2; D is uncertain. The CDR3 is 13 residues long. Germline CDR1 is SGHRS and CDR2 is YFSETQ. V gave up 1 base and J gave up 4 bases, with 5 bases separating them. The CDR3: CASSLRSTGELFF. Written as DNA, the CDR3 is TGCGCCAGCAGCTTGCGCAGCACCGGGGAGCTGTTTTTT.

The gene calls are TRBV27 and TRBJ1-4, with 9 bases lining up with TRBD1. Unmatched junction bases numbered 7, after V lost 5 bases and J lost 6 bases. Germline CDR1 MNHEY, CDR2 SMNVEV (reference sequence). CDR3 length: 15 amino acids. CDR3 protein: CASSLSGTGHEKLFF. The CDR3 nucleotides read TGTGCCAGCAGTCTCTCCGGGACAGGGCATGAAAAACTGTTTTTT.

The gene calls are TRBV15 and TRBJ2-2; 7 bases line up with TRBD2. V was clipped by 3 bases and J by 0 bases; unmatched bases: 1. This CDR3 contains 15 residues. The germline gives CDR1 LNHNV, CDR2 YYDKDF (reference sequence). The CDR3 here is CATSRGTTNTGELFF. In DNA form, the CDR3 reads TGTGCCACCAGCAGGGGGACTACGAACACCGGGGAGCTGTTTTTT.

This chain uses TRBV19 with TRBJ1-1, with unresolved D. Deletions cut 7 bases from V and 5 bases from J, with 20 bases between. CDR3 length: 15 residues. The germline V gene encodes CDR1 LNHDA and CDR2 SQIVND (reference sequence). This chain's CDR3 is CASTNHARRRTEAFF. In DNA form, the CDR3 reads TGTGCCAGTACAAATCATGCCAGGAGAAGGACTGAAGCTTTCTTT.

At least ten counts were recorded for this clonotype. This chain uses TRBV10-3 with TRBJ2-1, with D perhaps TRBD1 or TRBD2 (5 bases each). V lost 2 bases, J lost 7 bases, and 15 bases lay in between. The CDR3 covers 15 residues. Germline CDR1 and CDR2: ENHRY and SYGVKD. CDR3 residues: CAISEGGLETNEQFF. The CDR3, as DNA: TGTGCCATCAGTGAGGGGGGTCTAGAAACTAATGAGCAGTTCTTC.

This clonotype was seen ten or more times. The chain carries TRBV24-1 and TRBJ2-1; tentative D call: TRBD1 (6 bases). The V gene's germline CDR1 is KGHDR and CDR2 SFDVKD. The CDR3 runs to 11 residues. The V gene lost 4 bases and the J gene lost 10 bases, with 7 bases spanning the gap. CDR3 residues: CATSEGTEQFF. CDR3 coding DNA: TGTGCCACCAGTGAAGGGACAGAGCAGTTCTTC.

At least ten counts were recorded for this clonotype. The gene calls are TRBV27 and TRBJ2-5; 9 bases match TRBD2. The CDR3 totals 14 residues. The V gene's germline CDR1 is MNHEY and CDR2 SMNVEV (reference sequence). The trim removed 4 bases at V and 4 bases at J, leaving 4 bases unmatched. Here the CDR3 reads CASSWGAGGETQYF. The DNA of the CDR3 is TGTGCCAGCAGTTGGGGAGCGGGAGGAGAGACCCAGTACTTC.